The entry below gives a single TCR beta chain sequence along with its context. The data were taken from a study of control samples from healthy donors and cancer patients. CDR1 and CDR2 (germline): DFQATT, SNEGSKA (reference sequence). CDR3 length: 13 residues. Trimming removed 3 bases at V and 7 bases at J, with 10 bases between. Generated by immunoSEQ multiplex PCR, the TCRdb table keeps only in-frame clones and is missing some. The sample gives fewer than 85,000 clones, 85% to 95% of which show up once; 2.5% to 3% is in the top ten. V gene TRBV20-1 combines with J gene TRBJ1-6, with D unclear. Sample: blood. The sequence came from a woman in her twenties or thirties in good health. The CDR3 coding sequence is TGCAGTGCTAGTTCGGATGAGAATTCACCCCTCCACTTT. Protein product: CSASSDENSPLHF.